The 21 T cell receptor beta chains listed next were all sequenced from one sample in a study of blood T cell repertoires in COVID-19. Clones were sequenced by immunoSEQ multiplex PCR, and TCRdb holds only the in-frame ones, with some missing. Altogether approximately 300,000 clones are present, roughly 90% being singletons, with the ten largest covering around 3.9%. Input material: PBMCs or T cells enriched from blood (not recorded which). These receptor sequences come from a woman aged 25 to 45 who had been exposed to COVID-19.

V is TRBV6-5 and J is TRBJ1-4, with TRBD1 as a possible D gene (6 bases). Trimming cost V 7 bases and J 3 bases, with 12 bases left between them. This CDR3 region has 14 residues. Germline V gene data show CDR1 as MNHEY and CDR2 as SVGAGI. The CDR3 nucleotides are TGTGCCAGCATCACAGGGTTGCCTAATGAAAAACTGTTTTTT. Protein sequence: CASITGLPNEKLFF.

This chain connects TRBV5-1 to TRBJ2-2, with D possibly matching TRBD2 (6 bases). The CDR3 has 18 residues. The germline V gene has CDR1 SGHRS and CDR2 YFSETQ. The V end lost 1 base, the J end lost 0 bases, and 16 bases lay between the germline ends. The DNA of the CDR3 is TGCGCCAGCAGCTTGAGCTTTGCGGGGCCTTCGAACACCGGGGAGCTGTTTTTT. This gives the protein CASSLSFAGPSNTGELFF.

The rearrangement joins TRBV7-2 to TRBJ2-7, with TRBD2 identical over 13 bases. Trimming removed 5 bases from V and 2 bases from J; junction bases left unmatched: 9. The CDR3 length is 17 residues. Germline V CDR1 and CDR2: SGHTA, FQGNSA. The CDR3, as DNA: TGTGCCAGCAGCGCGCGGACTAGCGGGGGCTCTACCTACGAGCAGTACTTC. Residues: CASSARTSGGSTYEQYF. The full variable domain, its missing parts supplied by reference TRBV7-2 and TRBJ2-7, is GAGVSQSPSNKVTEKGKDVELRCDPISGHTALYWYRQSLGQGLEFLIYFQGNSAPDKSGLPSDRFSAERTGGSVSTLTIQRTQQEDSAVYLCASSARTSGGSTYEQYFGPGTRLTVT.

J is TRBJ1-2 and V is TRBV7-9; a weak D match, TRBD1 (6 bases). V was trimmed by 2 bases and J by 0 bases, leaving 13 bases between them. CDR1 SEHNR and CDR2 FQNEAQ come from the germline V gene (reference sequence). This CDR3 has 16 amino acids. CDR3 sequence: CASSLRYRAANYGYTF. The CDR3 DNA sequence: TGTGCCAGCAGCTTAAGATACAGGGCCGCTAACTATGGCTACACCTTC.

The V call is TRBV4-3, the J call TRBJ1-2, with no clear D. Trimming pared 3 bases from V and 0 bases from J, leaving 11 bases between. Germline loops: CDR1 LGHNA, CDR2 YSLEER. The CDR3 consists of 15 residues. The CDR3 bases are TGCGCCAGCAGCCAGATCGACGGAGCTAACTATGGCTACACCTTC. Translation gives CASSQIDGANYGYTF.

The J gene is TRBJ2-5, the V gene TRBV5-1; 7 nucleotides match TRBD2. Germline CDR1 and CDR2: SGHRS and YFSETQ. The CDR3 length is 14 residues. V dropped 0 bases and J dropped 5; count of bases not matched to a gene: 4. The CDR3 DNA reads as TGCGCCAGCAGCTTGGCGGGGGGTAGGGAGACCCAGTACTTC. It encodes CASSLAGGRETQYF.

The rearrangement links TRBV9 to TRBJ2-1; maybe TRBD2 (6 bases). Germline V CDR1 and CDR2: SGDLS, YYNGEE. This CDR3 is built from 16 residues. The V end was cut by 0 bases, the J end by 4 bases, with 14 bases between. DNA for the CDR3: TGTGCCAGCAGCGTAGTGGGGGGAGACGGATACAATGAGCAGTTCTTC. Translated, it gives CASSVVGGDGYNEQFF. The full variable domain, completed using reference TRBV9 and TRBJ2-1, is DSGVTQTPKHLITATGQRVTLRCSPRSGDLSVYWYQQSLDQGLQFLIQYYNGEERAKGNILERFSAQQFPDLHSELNLSSLELGDSALYFCASSVVGGDGYNEQFFGPGTRLTVL.

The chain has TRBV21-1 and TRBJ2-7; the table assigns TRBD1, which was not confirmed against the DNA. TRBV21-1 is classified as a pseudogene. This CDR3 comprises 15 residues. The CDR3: CASSNFDRNHYEQYF. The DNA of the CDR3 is TGTGCCAGCAGCAACTTTGACAGGAATCACTACGAGCAGTACTTC.

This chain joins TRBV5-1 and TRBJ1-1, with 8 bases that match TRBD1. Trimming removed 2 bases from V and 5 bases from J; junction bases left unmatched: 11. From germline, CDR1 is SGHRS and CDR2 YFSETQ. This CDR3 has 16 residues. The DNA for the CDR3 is TGCGCCAGCAGCTTTCAACCTGGACAGGGTCAAACTGAAGCTTTCTTT. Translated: CASSFQPGQGQTEAFF.

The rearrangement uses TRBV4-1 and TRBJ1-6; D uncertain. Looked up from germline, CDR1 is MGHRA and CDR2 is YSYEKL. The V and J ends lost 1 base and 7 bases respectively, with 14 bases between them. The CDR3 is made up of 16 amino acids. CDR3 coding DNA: TGCGCCAGCAGCCAAGGACTAAAGGCAGTAAATTCACCCCTCCACTTT. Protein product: CASSQGLKAVNSPLHF.

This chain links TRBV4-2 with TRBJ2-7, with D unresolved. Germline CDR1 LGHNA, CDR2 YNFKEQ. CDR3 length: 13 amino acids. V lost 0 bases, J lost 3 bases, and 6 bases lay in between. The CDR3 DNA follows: TGTGCCAGCAGCCAAGATATCGTCTACGAGCAGTACTTC. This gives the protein CASSQDIVYEQYF.

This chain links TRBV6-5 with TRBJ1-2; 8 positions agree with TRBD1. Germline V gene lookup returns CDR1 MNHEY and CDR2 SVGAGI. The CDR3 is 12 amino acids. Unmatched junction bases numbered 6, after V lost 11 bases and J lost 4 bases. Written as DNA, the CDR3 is TGTGCCTGCAAGGACAGGGCCTATGGCTACACCTTC. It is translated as CACKDRAYGYTF.

The CDR3 DNA reads as TGCGCCACCAGGGTAGGGGGGGGCACAGATACGCAGTATTTT. Translation: CATRVGGGTDTQYF. The rearrangement links TRBV10-2 to TRBJ2-3, with a tentative D call TRBD2 (7 bases). The CDR3 spans 14 residues. V was cut by 10 bases and J by 1 base, with 15 bases left in between. The germline CDR1 and CDR2 sequences are WSHSY and SAAADI.

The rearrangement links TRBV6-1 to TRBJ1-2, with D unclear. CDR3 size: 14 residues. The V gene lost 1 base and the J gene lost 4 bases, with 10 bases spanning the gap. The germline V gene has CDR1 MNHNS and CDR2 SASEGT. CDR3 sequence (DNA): TGTGCCAGCAGTGAAGAAGGAACAGCCTATGGCTACACCTTC. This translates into CASSEEGTAYGYTF.

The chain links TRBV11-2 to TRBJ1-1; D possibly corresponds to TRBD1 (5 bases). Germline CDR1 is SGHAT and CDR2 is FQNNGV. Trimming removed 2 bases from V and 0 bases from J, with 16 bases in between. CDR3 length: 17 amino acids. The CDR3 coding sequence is TGTGCCAGCAGCTTAAGAACGGCAGGGAAGATGAACACTGAAGCTTTCTTT. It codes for CASSLRTAGKMNTEAFF.

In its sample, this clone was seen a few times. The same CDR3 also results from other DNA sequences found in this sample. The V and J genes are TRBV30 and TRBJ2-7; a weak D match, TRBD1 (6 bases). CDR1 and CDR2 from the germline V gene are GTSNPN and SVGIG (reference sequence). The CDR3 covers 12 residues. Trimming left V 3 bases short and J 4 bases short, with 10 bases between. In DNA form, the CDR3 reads TGTGCCTGGAGCCCACAGGGTTACGAGCAGTACTTC. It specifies CAWSPQGYEQYF.

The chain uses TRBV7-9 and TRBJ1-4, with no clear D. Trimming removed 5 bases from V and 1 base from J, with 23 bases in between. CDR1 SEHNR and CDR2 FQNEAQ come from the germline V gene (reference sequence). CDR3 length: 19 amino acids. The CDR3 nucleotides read TGTGCCAGCAGCCAGAGAGCTGTTGGGAGGTCTCTAACTAATGAAAAACTGTTTTTT. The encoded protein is CASSQRAVGRSLTNEKLFF.

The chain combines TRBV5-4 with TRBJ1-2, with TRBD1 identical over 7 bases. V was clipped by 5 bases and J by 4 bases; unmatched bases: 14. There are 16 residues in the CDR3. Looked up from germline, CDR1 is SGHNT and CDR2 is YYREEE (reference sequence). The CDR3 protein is CASRSGTELLTYGYTF. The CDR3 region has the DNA TGTGCCAGCAGGTCCGGGACAGAGCTGTTGACCTATGGCTACACCTTC. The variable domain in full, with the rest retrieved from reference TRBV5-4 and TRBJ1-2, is ETGVTQSPTHLIKTRGQQVTLRCSSQSGHNTVSWYQQALGQGPQFIFQYYREEENGRGNFPPRFSGLQFPNYSSELNVNALELDDSALYLCASRSGTELLTYGYTFGSGTRLTVV.

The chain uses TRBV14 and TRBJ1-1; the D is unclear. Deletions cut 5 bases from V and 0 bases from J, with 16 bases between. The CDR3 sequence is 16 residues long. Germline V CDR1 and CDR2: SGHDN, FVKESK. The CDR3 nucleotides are TGTGCCAGCAGCGACGAGCGGTTGACGGTGAACACTGAAGCTTTCTTT. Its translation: CASSDERLTVNTEAFF.

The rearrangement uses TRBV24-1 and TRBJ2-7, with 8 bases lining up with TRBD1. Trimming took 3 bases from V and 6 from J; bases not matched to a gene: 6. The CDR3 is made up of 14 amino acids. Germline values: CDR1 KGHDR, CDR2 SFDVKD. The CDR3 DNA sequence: TGTGCCACCAGTGATCCCCGGACAGGGAGCGAGCAGTACTTC. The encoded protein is CATSDPRTGSEQYF.

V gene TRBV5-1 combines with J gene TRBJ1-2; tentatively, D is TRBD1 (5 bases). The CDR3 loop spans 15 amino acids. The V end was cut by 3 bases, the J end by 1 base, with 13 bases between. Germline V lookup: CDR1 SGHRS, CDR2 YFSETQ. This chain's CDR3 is CASSSRQNSNYGYTF. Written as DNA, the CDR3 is TGCGCCAGCAGCTCCAGACAGAACAGTAACTATGGCTACACCTTC.